This T cell receptor (beta chain) comes out of a study of T cells after yellow fever vaccination. Across the study: The fractions with low cell numbers were processed using SMART-Seq v4 Ultra Low Input. Study-wide results and limits: The presence of abundant clonotypes contaminating from the bulk population was possible in FACS-sorted repertoires. Clonotypes appearing in both CD4 and CD8 compartments existed, and their share was small. Reappearance after the booster was seen for most primary-vaccination clones, at 96% CD4 and around 88% CD8.

The junction had 7 bases not matched to a gene; V was cut back by 5 bases and J by 6 bases. Germline V CDR1 and CDR2: SGHTA, FQGNSA. This CDR3 spans 15 amino acids. This clonotype has at least ten counts. The antigen remains undetermined. TCRdb recomputed calls from the 5' RACE reads with MiXCR, one row per CDR3 protein. The sample lists a few hundred thousand distinct CDR3 sequences, approximately 3.6% occurring once. The receptor was derived from a man aged 18 to 29 who received the YFV17D yellow fever vaccine. The sequencing used PBMCs, collected 15 days after the yellow fever booster vaccination. The chain joins TRBV7-2 to TRBJ2-1; 10 bases align to TRBD2. As DNA, the CDR3 is TGTGCCAGCAGCGGTCTAGCGGGGGTGAGCAATGAGCAGTTCTTC. This codes for CASSGLAGVSNEQFF.